Following are 23 T cell receptor beta chains from one sample sequenced in a study of blood T cell repertoires in COVID-19. The protocol was immunoSEQ multiplex PCR, while the TCRdb copy is restricted to in-frame clones and leaves out a portion. The table shows some 380,000 clones, with approximately 80% occurring only once. The sample taken for sequencing was peripheral blood. The receptors stem from a human donor with acute or convalescent COVID-19. The donor label of this sample is uncertain.

The rearrangement joins TRBV15 to TRBJ1-1; D not certain. This CDR3 region has 14 residues. Germline V CDR1 and CDR2: LNHNV, YYDKDF (reference sequence). Trimming took off 6 bases at V and 0 bases at J, with 11 bases between the two ends. As DNA, the CDR3 is TGTGCCACCAGGGCCACGGGGTTGAACACTGAAGCTTTCTTT. Its translation: CATRATGLNTEAFF.

V is TRBV2 and J is TRBJ2-5; 12 positions agree with TRBD2. The CDR3 length is 19 residues. From germline, CDR1 is SNHLY and CDR2 FYNNEI. V was clipped by 0 bases and J by 4 bases; unmatched bases: 12. CDR3 residues: CASSEADYMLAGGRETQYF. The CDR3 DNA sequence: TGTGCCAGCAGTGAAGCGGACTACATGCTAGCGGGGGGGAGAGAGACCCAGTACTTC.

The gene calls are TRBV27 and TRBJ1-6; 7 bases fit TRBD1. CDR3 length: 15 amino acids. V was clipped by 5 bases and J by 5 bases; unmatched bases: 6. CDR1 and CDR2 from the germline V gene are MNHEY and SMNVEV (reference sequence). The CDR3 DNA follows: TGTGCCAGCAGTCCGGGACAGCTTAATAATTCACCCCTCCACTTT. Translating gives CASSPGQLNNSPLHF.

This clone showed up just a few times. This chain connects TRBV30 to TRBJ2-2, with 7 bases identical to TRBD1. This CDR3 contains 13 residues. Germline-derived CDR1 and CDR2 are GTSNPN and SVGIG (reference sequence). V lost 3 bases to trimming and J lost 6 bases; unmatched junction nucleotides: 4. CDR3 residues: CAWRQGRSGELFF. The CDR3 DNA reads as TGTGCCTGGAGACAGGGGCGGTCCGGGGAGCTGTTTTTT.

The chain couples TRBV2 to TRBJ2-2, with 7 bases aligning to TRBD2. CDR1 and CDR2 from the germline V gene are SNHLY and FYNNEI. The CDR3 runs 15 residues. The trim removed 7 bases at V and 1 base at J, leaving 6 bases unmatched. CDR3: CASTFTGGNTGELFF. The CDR3 DNA reads TGTGCCAGCACCTTCACGGGGGGGAACACCGGGGAGCTGTTTTTT.

This chain links TRBV19 with TRBJ1-2; D unclear. The CDR3 is made up of 16 amino acids. The germline gives CDR1 LNHDA, CDR2 SQIVND (reference sequence). With 2 bases removed from V and 1 base from J, the gap between germline ends came to 14 bases. CDR3 sequence reads: CASSITNSLFNYGYTF. The CDR3 DNA sequence: TGTGCCAGTAGTATAACGAACAGCCTCTTTAACTATGGCTACACCTTC.

This chain uses TRBV18 with TRBJ1-5; 8 bases match TRBD1. Losses at the gene ends were 8 bases for V and 2 bases for J; bases not matched to a gene: 14. This CDR3 is built from 17 residues. CDR1 and CDR2 from the germline V gene are KGHSH and LQKENI. CDR3 sequence: CASLSGQVFIGNQPQHF. The CDR3 DNA follows: TGTGCCAGCCTATCGGGACAGGTGTTCATTGGCAATCAGCCCCAGCATTTT.

V usage is TRBV18 and J usage is TRBJ2-7; TRBD1 aligns across 9 bases. Trimming at V came to 1 base and at J to 6 bases, leaving 7 bases not matched to a gene. Looked up from germline, CDR1 is KGHSH and CDR2 is LQKENI. This CDR3 comprises 15 residues. The CDR3 DNA reads TGTGCCAGCTCACCACGCCGGGACAGGGTGTCCGAGCAGTACTTC. This translates into CASSPRRDRVSEQYF.

Notes on this clone: This likely comes from a read error, as the CDR3 has no conserved phenylalanine or tryptophan at its end. The DNA is left out, because the CDR3 cannot be placed on it with certainty; the CDR3 is given as TCRdb lists it. The gene calls are TRBV24-1 and TRBJ2-7; the table's D call of TRBD1 was not tested on the DNA. Germline CDR1 and CDR2: KGHDR and SFDVKD. The CDR3 totals 9 residues, both ends included. The CDR3 spells CATSGQGGH.

Here the CDR3 reads CASSVEGTSEVPSYNEQFF. The CDR3 nucleotides are TGTGCCAGCAGCGTAGAAGGGACTAGCGAGGTCCCCTCCTACAATGAGCAGTTCTTC. The V call is TRBV9, the J call TRBJ2-1; TRBD2 agrees at 10 bases. V lost 0 bases and J lost 0; bases outside the gene matches: 9. The CDR3 loop spans 19 amino acids. Germline-derived CDR1 and CDR2 are SGDLS and YYNGEE.

The chain uses TRBV30 and TRBJ1-2, with D uncertain. CDR1 is GTSNPN and CDR2 is SVGIG in the germline V gene (reference sequence). Deletions cut 5 bases from V and 0 bases from J, with 13 bases between. This CDR3 region has 14 residues. CDR3 region: CAWGRDNPNYGYTF. The CDR3, as DNA: TGTGCCTGGGGCCGTGACAACCCTAACTATGGCTACACCTTC.

V usage is TRBV28 and J usage is TRBJ2-6; 7 nucleotides line up with TRBD1. Trimming cost V 6 bases and J 0 bases; bases outside gene matches: 8. The CDR3 covers 17 residues. The V gene's germline CDR1 is MDHEN and CDR2 SYDVKM. This CDR3 is CASSEDRSYSGANVLTF. For the CDR3, the DNA is TGTGCCAGCAGCGAGGACAGGAGCTACTCTGGGGCCAACGTCCTGACTTTC.

This rearrangement joins TRBV5-6 to TRBJ1-1; possibly TRBD1 for D (6 bases). The CDR3 sequence is 13 residues long. Looked up from germline, CDR1 is SGHDT and CDR2 is YYEEEE. Deletions cut 4 bases from V and 4 bases from J, with 11 bases between. The CDR3 DNA reads as TGTGCCAGCAGCGGGGGCAGGGCCACTGAAGCTTTCTTT. Encoded protein: CASSGGRATEAFF.

The chain carries TRBV7-9 and TRBJ2-7; 10 nucleotides match TRBD2. The CDR3 runs 16 residues. From germline, CDR1 is SEHNR and CDR2 FQNEAQ (reference sequence). V gave up 5 bases and J gave up 3 bases; unmatched junction bases: 10. In DNA, the CDR3 is TGTGCCAGCAGCGGGGGAAGAACTAGCGGGGACTACGAGCAGTACTTC. Translation: CASSGGRTSGDYEQYF.

CDR3 DNA: TGTGCCATCAGTGGGGGGAGGGGCTACACCTTC. Translated: CAISGGRGYTF. This chain links TRBV10-3 with TRBJ1-2, with D possibly matching TRBD1 (5 bases). Trimming took off 4 bases at V and 8 bases at J, with 8 bases between the two ends. This CDR3 has 11 residues. The germline gives CDR1 ENHRY, CDR2 SYGVKD.

This clone was seen only a few times. The same CDR3 also results from other DNA sequences found in this sample. The chain links TRBV27 to TRBJ1-4, with 12 bases identical to TRBD1. Germline V gene sequence: CDR1 MNHEY, CDR2 SMNVEV (reference sequence). The junction had 3 bases not matched to a gene; V was cut back by 6 bases and J by 7 bases. This CDR3 region has 14 residues. This CDR3 is CASRGQGAGEKLFF. The CDR3 DNA reads as TGTGCCAGCAGGGGACAGGGGGCTGGTGAAAAACTGTTTTTT.

This sequence joins TRBV7-9 and TRBJ1-3; the D gene is possibly TRBD1 (6 bases). The germline V gene encodes CDR1 SEHNR and CDR2 FQNEAQ (reference sequence). This CDR3 region has 16 residues. Trimming cost V 2 bases and J 4 bases, with 15 bases left between them. CDR3 in amino acids: CASSLLGRTAGNTIYF. The DNA of the CDR3 is TGTGCCAGCAGCTTATTGGGACGGACAGCCGGAAACACCATATATTTT.

A single count supports this clone. The CDR3 loop reads CASSQGAIYEQYF. For the CDR3, the DNA is TGTGCCAGCAGCCAAGGGGCCATCTACGAGCAGTACTTC. The chain couples TRBV14 to TRBJ2-7; no firm D call. This CDR3 is built from 13 residues. The germline V and J ends were trimmed by 1 base and 3 bases, with 7 bases remaining between them. Germline V gene lookup returns CDR1 SGHDN and CDR2 FVKESK.

DNA for the CDR3: TGTGCCAGCAGCTTAGAGGTCGGGGTGGGGAACACTGAAGCTTTCTTT. Protein sequence: CASSLEVGVGNTEAFF. The V gene is TRBV7-9, the J gene TRBJ1-1; D remains ambiguous. V gave up 1 base and J gave up 1 base, with 13 bases separating them. Germline V lookup: CDR1 SEHNR, CDR2 FQNEAQ (reference sequence). This CDR3 contains 16 residues.

The rearrangement uses TRBV10-3 and TRBJ1-3, with TRBD1 as a possible D gene (5 bases). Trimming took 3 bases from V and 10 from J, leaving 25 bases between them. The CDR3 totals 17 residues. CDR1 is ENHRY and CDR2 is SYGVKD in the germline V gene. CDR3 DNA sequence: TGTGCCATCAGTGAATCCTCAAGACGGACATCGGGGGGAACCATATATTTT. Translation gives CAISESSRRTSGGTIYF.

V and J are TRBV5-1 and TRBJ2-7, with 8 bases aligning to TRBD2. From germline, CDR1 is SGHRS and CDR2 YFSETQ. The CDR3 extends over 14 amino acids. The V gene end was trimmed by 5 bases and the J gene end by 0 bases; junction bases not matched to a gene: 4. The CDR3: CASSPGGASYEQYF. CDR3 coding DNA: TGCGCCAGCAGTCCCGGGGGGGCCTCCTACGAGCAGTACTTC.

This chain uses TRBV28 with TRBJ2-7; TRBD2 might be the D (6 bases). CDR1 and CDR2 from the germline V gene are MDHEN and SYDVKM. V lost 4 bases to trimming and J lost 2 bases, with 24 bases between them. The CDR3 has 18 residues. CDR3 nucleotide sequence: TGTGCCAGCAGTTCGACGCGGGGAAATAGGAGATTAACCTACGAGCAGTACTTC. As protein: CASSSTRGNRRLTYEQYF. The variable domain in full, completed from reference TRBV28 and TRBJ2-7, reads DVKVTQSSRYLVKRTGEKVFLECVQDMDHENMFWYRQDPGLGLRLIYFSYDVKMKEKGDIPEGYSVSREKKERFSLILESASTNQTSMYLCASSSTRGNRRLTYEQYFGPGTRLTVT.

This sequence joins TRBV27 and TRBJ2-6; D possibly corresponds to TRBD1 (5 bases). This CDR3 spans 16 amino acids. In germline, CDR1 is MNHEY, CDR2 SMNVEV (reference sequence). With 3 bases removed from V and 0 bases from J, the gap between germline ends came to 9 bases. CDR3 region: CASSFRAGSGANVLTF. The CDR3 bases are TGTGCCAGCAGTTTCAGGGCAGGCTCTGGGGCCAACGTCCTGACTTTC.